What follows are 20 T cell receptor beta chains derived from one specimen sequenced in a study of sequential checkpoint blockade in melanoma. Sequencing used immunoSEQ multiplex PCR; TCRdb keeps in-frame clones, though not all of them. The table lists under 15,000 clones, around a fifth of them singletons. Treatment here: randomized to nivolumab then ipilimumab (arm A) or the reverse (arm B). Specimen: tumor tissue (inferred from file names), collected from a patient given nivolumab and ipilimumab in sequence. These receptors all stem from a human donor with melanoma.

In this sample, this clone turned up a few times. The chain combines TRBV6-8 with TRBJ2-7; a weak D match, TRBD1 (5 bases). The CDR3 sequence is 14 residues long. Germline V CDR1 and CDR2: MNHGY, SAAAGT. Trimming pared 7 bases from V and 1 base from J, leaving 14 bases between. CDR3 in amino acids: CASTSVRASYEQYF. The CDR3 DNA reads as TGTGCCAGCACCTCGGTCAGGGCGTCCTACGAGCAGTACTTC.

Notes on this clone: This sample includes further DNA sequences coding for the same CDR3. This chain uses TRBV6-8 with TRBJ1-5; unclear D gene. CDR3 length: 13 amino acids. Looked up from germline, CDR1 is MNHGY and CDR2 is SAAAGT. V lost 5 bases and J lost 7, with 12 bases in between. The CDR3 region has the DNA TGTGCCAGCAGTCCGGGGATGGGACAGCCCCAGCATTTT. Amino acid sequence: CASSPGMGQPQHF.

This clone showed up just once. The gene calls are TRBV19 and TRBJ1-1; D is unclear. The germline V and J ends were trimmed by 7 bases and 4 bases, with 13 bases remaining between them. Germline CDR1 reads LNHDA; CDR2 reads SQIVND (reference sequence). The CDR3 contains 13 residues. CDR3 sequence reads: CASTRERATEAFF. CDR3 sequence (DNA): TGTGCCAGTACCCGGGAAAGGGCCACTGAAGCTTTCTTT.

This chain links TRBV11-3 with TRBJ1-5, with D maybe TRBD1 (5 bases). Germline CDR1 reads SGHNT; CDR2 reads YENEEA. CDR3 length: 15 residues. V lost 4 bases and J lost 4, with 14 bases in between. CDR3 residues: CASSSQVAPNQPQHF. The CDR3, as DNA: TGTGCCAGCAGCTCACAGGTTGCGCCTAATCAGCCCCAGCATTTT.

This clone was seen repeatedly, ten times or more. The chain carries TRBV10-3 and TRBJ2-3; D gene uncertain. The germline V gene encodes CDR1 ENHRY and CDR2 SYGVKD. Deletions cut 2 bases from V and 2 bases from J, with 5 bases between. CDR3 length: 13 residues. CDR3 coding DNA: TGTGCCATCAGTGAGACTGCCACAGATACGCAGTATTTT. Amino acids: CAISETATDTQYF.

This clone was detected a few times. The chain links TRBV19 to TRBJ2-5, with 13 bases identical to TRBD2. The J segment lost 2 bases and the V segment lost 4 bases, leaving 4 bases of the junction unmatched. The CDR3 consists of 16 residues. Germline V gene lookup returns CDR1 LNHDA and CDR2 SQIVND (reference sequence). CDR3 region: CASSTSGLAGQETQYF. The CDR3 region has the DNA TGTGCCAGTAGTACCTCGGGACTAGCGGGACAAGAGACCCAGTACTTC.

This clone was counted only a few times. The rearrangement uses TRBV28 and TRBJ1-5; D unresolved. Trimming cost V 4 bases and J 7 bases, with 8 bases left between them. Germline CDR1 MDHEN, CDR2 SYDVKM. The CDR3 has 12 residues. The CDR3 DNA sequence: TGTGCCAGCAGTTCATACGAGCAGCCCCAGCATTTT. This sequence encodes CASSSYEQPQHF.

The table lists this clone with many counts. The junction departs from germline at one end; a sequencing error may be responsible. This rearrangement joins TRBV6-8 to TRBJ1-5, with a weak D call TRBD1 (6 bases). Germline-derived CDR1 and CDR2 are MNHGY and SAAAGT. The CDR3 is 16 amino acids. This chain's CDR3 is CAISRTDINSNQPQHF. In DNA, the CDR3 is TGTGCCATCAGTCGGACAGACATCAATAGCAATCAGCCCCAGCATTTT.

This clone was counted only a few times. The chain recombines TRBV9 with TRBJ2-2; a possible D gene is TRBD2 (5 bases). Germline CDR1 SGDLS, CDR2 YYNGEE. The CDR3 runs 15 residues. Trimming removed 0 bases from V and 0 bases from J, with 6 bases in between. CDR3 region: CASSVEAANTGELFF. The CDR3 region has the DNA TGTGCCAGCAGCGTAGAAGCGGCGAACACCGGGGAGCTGTTTTTT. Full variable domain (rest looked up from reference TRBV9 and TRBJ2-2): DSGVTQTPKHLITATGQRVTLRCSPRSGDLSVYWYQQSLDQGLQFLIQYYNGEERAKGNILERFSAQQFPDLHSELNLSSLELGDSALYFCASSVEAANTGELFFGEGSRLTVL.

The chain links TRBV6-8 to TRBJ2-7; maybe TRBD1 (6 bases). The CDR3 is 13 residues long. Germline CDR1 reads MNHGY; CDR2 reads SAAAGT. V was cut by 10 bases and J by 6 bases, with 19 bases left in between. CDR3 DNA sequence: TGTGCCACCGAACGACAGGACCTTCGCGAGCAGTACTTC. Amino acid sequence: CATERQDLREQYF.

This clone was detected many times. The J gene is TRBJ1-3, the V gene TRBV13; TRBD1 might be the D (6 bases). The germline V and J ends were trimmed by 0 bases and 1 base, with 10 bases remaining between them. This CDR3 is built from 16 residues. Germline assignment: CDR1 PRHDT and CDR2 FYEKMQ (reference sequence). The CDR3 sequence is CASSLGGGSSGNTIYF. DNA for the CDR3: TGTGCCAGCAGCTTAGGAGGGGGATCTTCTGGAAACACCATATATTTT.

Sample share makes this clone medium-sized (0.01 to 0.1%). The chain links TRBV4-1 to TRBJ1-5, with D uncertain. The CDR3 runs 15 residues. Germline CDR1 MGHRA, CDR2 YSYEKL. The V gene lost 3 bases and the J gene lost 3 bases, with 12 bases spanning the gap. In DNA form, the CDR3 reads TGCGCCAGCAGCCAGTCGACGGTTTACAATCAGCCCCAGCATTTT. This encodes CASSQSTVYNQPQHF.

The V call is TRBV5-1, the J call TRBJ1-1; no clear D. The germline V and J ends were trimmed by 3 bases and 0 bases, with 24 bases remaining between them. CDR1 SGHRS and CDR2 YFSETQ come from the germline V gene. The CDR3 consists of 19 residues. As DNA, the CDR3 is TGCGCCAGCAGCTCAATCTCGGGATTCTACAACGCGGTGAACACTGAAGCTTTCTTT. Amino acids: CASSSISGFYNAVNTEAFF.

The chain couples TRBV15 to TRBJ1-1; no definite D call. Trimming pared 0 bases from V and 1 base from J, leaving 9 bases between. This CDR3 spans 15 amino acids. Looked up from germline, CDR1 is LNHNV and CDR2 is YYDKDF (reference sequence). The CDR3 nucleotides read TGTGCCACCAGCAGAGATACACGGGAGAACACTGAAGCTTTCTTT. Protein product: CATSRDTRENTEAFF.

Only a few counts were recorded for this clone. The rearrangement joins TRBV6-8 to TRBJ2-7; 10 bases align to TRBD1. With V trimmed by 5 bases and J by 2 bases, 6 bases remained unmatched. Germline assignment: CDR1 MNHGY and CDR2 SAAAGT. CDR3 length: 15 amino acids. The CDR3 is CASSLRDRGTYEQYF. The DNA of the CDR3 is TGTGCCAGCAGTCTCCGGGACAGGGGCACCTACGAGCAGTACTTC.

This clone is labeled as medium-sized. V and J are TRBV6-1 and TRBJ1-1, with D maybe TRBD1 (6 bases). The germline gives CDR1 MNHNS, CDR2 SASEGT. The CDR3 sequence is 18 residues long. Trimming removed 1 base from V and 1 base from J, with 19 bases in between. Here the CDR3 reads CASSEVQGLWGANTEAFF. The DNA for the CDR3 is TGTGCCAGCAGTGAAGTACAGGGATTATGGGGGGCGAACACTGAAGCTTTCTTT.

The rearrangement links TRBV7-5 to TRBJ2-3; the table's D call TRBD2 went unverified against the DNA. TRBV7-5 is a pseudogene. The length of the CDR3 is 15 residues. The CDR3 loop reads CASRPGGAKSDTQYF. The CDR3 DNA reads as TGTGCCAGCAGGCCCGGGGGGGCTAAGTCAGATACGCAGTATTTT.

V is TRBV9 and J is TRBJ1-4; D remains unclear. The germline V and J ends were trimmed by 4 bases and 5 bases, with 6 bases remaining between them. CDR3 size: 12 residues. Germline-derived CDR1 and CDR2 are SGDLS and YYNGEE. CDR3 sequence: CASSSGNEKLFF. Written as DNA, the CDR3 is TGTGCCAGCAGCTCAGGAAATGAAAAACTGTTTTTT.

This clone has just a few counts. The chain joins TRBV2 to TRBJ1-2, with TRBD1 matching over 7 bases. Germline V gives CDR1 SNHLY, CDR2 FYNNEI. This CDR3 contains 13 residues. The trim removed 8 bases at V and 2 bases at J, leaving 5 bases unmatched. CDR3 protein: CASPGGNNYGYTF. The CDR3 DNA is TGTGCCAGCCCAGGGGGAAACAACTATGGCTACACCTTC.

This clone was recorded many times. This sequence joins TRBV11-3 and TRBJ2-5, with D maybe TRBD2 (6 bases). This CDR3 is 14 amino acids long. The ends were cut back, 5 bases at V and 1 base at J, with 11 bases in the middle. Germline V gives CDR1 SGHNT, CDR2 YENEEA. DNA for the CDR3: TGTGCCAGCAGCCAGGGACTGCTCCAAGAGACCCAGTACTTC. It encodes CASSQGLLQETQYF.